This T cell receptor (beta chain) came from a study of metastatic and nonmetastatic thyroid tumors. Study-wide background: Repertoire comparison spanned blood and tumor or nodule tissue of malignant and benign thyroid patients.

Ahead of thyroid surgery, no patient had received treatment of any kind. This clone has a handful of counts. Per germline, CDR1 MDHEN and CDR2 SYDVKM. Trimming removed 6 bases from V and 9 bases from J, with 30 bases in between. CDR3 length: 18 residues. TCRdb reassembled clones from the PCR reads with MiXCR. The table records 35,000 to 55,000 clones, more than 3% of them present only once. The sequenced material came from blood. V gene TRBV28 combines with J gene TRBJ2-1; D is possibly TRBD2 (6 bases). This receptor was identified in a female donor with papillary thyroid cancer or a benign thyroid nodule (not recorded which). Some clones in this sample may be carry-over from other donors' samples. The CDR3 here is CASRRHASIPGTGGEQFF. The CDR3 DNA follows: TGTGCCAGCAGGCGGCATGCTTCTATCCCTGGGACTGGAGGTGAGCAGTTCTTC. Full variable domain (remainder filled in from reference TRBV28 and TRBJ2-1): DVKVTQSSRYLVKRTGEKVFLECVQDMDHENMFWYRQDPGLGLRLIYFSYDVKMKEKGDIPEGYSVSREKKERFSLILESASTNQTSMYLCASRRHASIPGTGGEQFFGPGTRLTVL.